This entry lists 19 T cell receptor beta chains sequenced from one sample in a study of T cell repertoires in cytomegalovirus infection. TCRdb used MiXCR to reprocess the reads, holding one entry per CDR3 protein. The sample shows 350,000 to 400,000 distinct CDR3 sequences, around a third of them seen only once. Their antigens remain unidentified. The source was cultured PBMCs, collected from culture after CMV antigen stimulation. These receptors were collected from a human donor in good health (CMV status not recorded). Some clones in this sample may be carry-over from other donors' samples.

The chain combines TRBV7-9 with TRBJ1-1; possibly TRBD1 for D (5 bases). This CDR3 comprises 16 residues. Trimming cost V 5 bases and J 3 bases, with 19 bases left between them. Germline assignment: CDR1 SEHNR and CDR2 FQNEAQ (reference sequence). The CDR3 spells CASSPGWGGVDTEAFF. CDR3 sequence (DNA): TGTGCCAGCAGCCCGGGGTGGGGGGGAGTCGACACTGAAGCTTTCTTT.

The J gene is TRBJ2-3, the V gene TRBV20-1; unclear D gene. This CDR3 is built from 15 residues. V was cut by 4 bases and J by 2 bases, with 16 bases left in between. Germline loops: CDR1 DFQATT, CDR2 SNEGSKA (reference sequence). The CDR3 DNA follows: TGCAGTGCTAAACCGGCGACCGGGTACACAGATACGCAGTATTTT. Translating it yields CSAKPATGYTDTQYF.

This clonotype was seen at least ten times. The chain is built from TRBV7-2 and TRBJ2-7, with 9 positions matching TRBD2. The CDR3 contains 17 residues. Germline V gene data show CDR1 as SGHTA and CDR2 as FQGNSA. Losses at the gene ends were 1 base for V and 6 bases for J; bases not matched to a gene: 13. The CDR3 DNA reads TGTGCCAGCAGCTTAGGGTCGCCTAGCGGGATGTATGCCGAGCAGTACTTC. As protein: CASSLGSPSGMYAEQYF.

This clonotype showed up just a few times. The rearrangement links TRBV19 to TRBJ2-4; the D is unclear. V gave up 10 bases and J gave up 4 bases, with 11 bases separating them. Germline lookup yields CDR1 LNHDA and CDR2 SQIVND (reference sequence). The CDR3 loop spans 12 amino acids. CDR3: CAKRTVKNIQYF. In nucleotides, the CDR3 is TGTGCCAAGAGGACGGTAAAAAACATTCAGTACTTC. Filled out from reference TRBV19 and TRBJ2-4, the complete variable domain reads DGGITQSPKYLFRKEGQNVTLSCEQNLNHDAMYWYRQDPGQGLRLIYYSQIVNDFQKGDIAEGYSVSREKKESFPLTVTSAQKNPTAFYLCAKRTVKNIQYFGAGTRLSVL.

V gene TRBV6-6 combines with J gene TRBJ1-2; D is possibly TRBD1 (5 bases). The CDR3 is 12 residues long. Germline values: CDR1 MNHNY, CDR2 SVGAGI (reference sequence). Trimming took 6 bases from V and 8 from J, leaving 13 bases between them. The CDR3 here is CASSNGAGGYTF. The CDR3 DNA sequence: TGTGCCAGCAGCAACGGGGCGGGAGGCTACACCTTC.

This chain joins TRBV27 and TRBJ1-5; possible D gene TRBD1, 5 bases. The CDR3 is 15 residues long. Deletions cut 1 base from V and 11 bases from J, with 18 bases between. Germline loops: CDR1 MNHEY, CDR2 SMNVEV (reference sequence). The CDR3 region is CASSLFGQGDRTQHF. The DNA of the CDR3 is TGTGCCAGCAGTTTATTTGGACAAGGGGATAGGACCCAGCATTTT.

The rearrangement joins TRBV28 to TRBJ1-1; D may be TRBD1 (5 bases). Germline assignment: CDR1 MDHEN and CDR2 SYDVKM. Trimming stripped 6 bases from V and 0 bases from J, with 14 bases between. CDR3 length equals 15 residues. CDR3 loop: CASSRSDILNTEAFF. CDR3 in DNA: TGTGCCAGCAGCCGTTCGGACATTCTGAACACTGAAGCTTTCTTT.

For the CDR3, the DNA is TGCGCCAGCAGCTTGCTACAGGGTACTAGCACAGATACGCAGTATTTT. This encodes CASSLLQGTSTDTQYF. V gene TRBV5-1 combines with J gene TRBJ2-3; tentative D call: TRBD1 (6 bases). CDR1 is SGHRS, CDR2 YFSETQ, per germline. The CDR3 is made up of 16 amino acids. Trimming cost V 1 base and J 0 bases, with 12 bases left between them.

CDR3 DNA sequence: TGCAGCGTTGAACTGGGGCGCGACAATGAGCAGTTCTTC. It encodes CSVELGRDNEQFF. The chain carries TRBV29-1 and TRBJ2-1; D possibly corresponds to TRBD1 (5 bases). The V gene's germline CDR1 is SQVTM and CDR2 ANQGSEA. Between the trimmed V and J ends, which lost 2 bases and 5 bases, there was a span of 10 bases. CDR3 size: 13 residues.

A few counts support this clonotype. The V gene is TRBV6-2 or TRBV6-3, the J gene TRBJ2-2, with 9 bases lining up with TRBD2. CDR1 is MNHEY and CDR2 is SVGEGT in the germline V gene. The CDR3 is made up of 17 amino acids. V shed 0 bases, J shed 5 bases, and the junction held 7 bases outside the gene matches. CDR3: CASSYSRASGITGELFF. The CDR3 bases are TGTGCCAGCAGTTACTCTCGAGCTAGCGGGATAACCGGGGAGCTGTTTTTT.

The genes are TRBV12-3 or TRBV12-4 and TRBJ2-3; maybe TRBD2 (5 bases). The length of the CDR3 is 14 residues. Trimming shortened V by 7 bases and J by 7 bases, and 18 bases separated the two germline ends. This chain's CDR3 is CASIEGSQTNTQYF. The CDR3 DNA is TGTGCCAGCATCGAGGGAAGCCAAACGAATACGCAGTATTTT.

This clonotype was detected a few times. This chain connects TRBV7-2 to TRBJ2-5, with 7 bases identical to TRBD2. This CDR3 contains 16 residues. The V gene's germline CDR1 is SGHTA and CDR2 FQGNSA. The junction had 10 bases not matched to a gene; V was cut back by 1 base and J by 5 bases. CDR3 sequence: CASSLGGHSGAETQYF. CDR3 nucleotide sequence: TGTGCCAGCAGCTTAGGAGGCCACAGCGGGGCGGAGACCCAGTACTTC.

This clonotype was recorded a few times. The chain is built from TRBV2 and TRBJ2-5, with TRBD1 matching 7 bases. CDR1 is SNHLY, CDR2 FYNNEI, per germline. V lost 4 bases and J lost 2; bases outside the gene matches: 4. This CDR3 region has 14 residues. The CDR3 protein is CASSVQGLQETQYF. CDR3 sequence (DNA): TGTGCCAGCAGTGTACAGGGGTTACAAGAGACCCAGTACTTC.

The chain has TRBV7-2 and TRBJ2-1, with D possibly TRBD2 on 5 matching bases. Trimming took 5 bases from V and 10 from J, leaving 18 bases between them. The germline V gene has CDR1 SGHTA and CDR2 FQGNSA. This CDR3 comprises 14 residues. DNA of the CDR3: TGTGCCAGCAGCCCCCGGGGAATGGGCGGGGAGCAGTTCTTC. Residues: CASSPRGMGGEQFF.

The sample holds many counts of this clonotype. The V and J genes are TRBV7-2 and TRBJ2-1, with 11 nucleotides matching TRBD2. V gave up 4 bases and J gave up 2 bases; unmatched junction bases: 1. The germline gives CDR1 SGHTA, CDR2 FQGNSA. The CDR3 is 15 amino acids. CDR3 sequence reads: CASSSGLAAYNEQFF. The CDR3 nucleotides are TGTGCCAGCAGCTCGGGACTAGCGGCCTACAATGAGCAGTTCTTC.

The chain uses TRBV2 and TRBJ2-7; no clear D. This CDR3 is 12 amino acids long. CDR1 and CDR2 (germline): SNHLY, FYNNEI. Between the trimmed V and J ends, which lost 4 bases and 4 bases, there was a span of 8 bases. The chain's CDR3 is CASSVYDYEQYF. DNA for the CDR3: TGTGCCAGCAGTGTCTATGATTACGAGCAGTACTTC.

This clonotype appeared many times. The V and J genes are TRBV7-2 and TRBJ1-2; TRBD1 agrees at 7 bases. This CDR3 spans 16 amino acids. V shed 4 bases and J 6 bases; nucleotides not matched to a gene: 14. Germline values: CDR1 SGHTA, CDR2 FQGNSA. Here the CDR3 reads CASSSRQGPPRDGYTF. The CDR3 DNA follows: TGTGCCAGCAGCTCCCGACAGGGCCCTCCCCGCGATGGCTACACCTTC.

J is TRBJ2-1 and V is TRBV6-2 or TRBV6-3; no firm D call. The V end was cut by 7 bases, the J end by 0 bases, with 10 bases between. The CDR3 loop spans 14 amino acids. Germline V gene sequence: CDR1 MNHEY, CDR2 SVGEGT. CDR3: CASKRTNSYNEQFF. Written as DNA, the CDR3 is TGTGCCAGCAAAAGGACGAACTCCTACAATGAGCAGTTCTTC.

This chain links TRBV7-9 with TRBJ1-2; no reliable D call. The CDR3 runs 14 residues. V was clipped by 1 base and J by 5 bases, with 11 bases between them. Germline V gene lookup returns CDR1 SEHNR and CDR2 FQNEAQ (reference sequence). The CDR3 here is CASSLDGADYGYTF. The CDR3 nucleotides are TGTGCCAGCAGCTTAGATGGTGCCGATTATGGCTACACCTTC.